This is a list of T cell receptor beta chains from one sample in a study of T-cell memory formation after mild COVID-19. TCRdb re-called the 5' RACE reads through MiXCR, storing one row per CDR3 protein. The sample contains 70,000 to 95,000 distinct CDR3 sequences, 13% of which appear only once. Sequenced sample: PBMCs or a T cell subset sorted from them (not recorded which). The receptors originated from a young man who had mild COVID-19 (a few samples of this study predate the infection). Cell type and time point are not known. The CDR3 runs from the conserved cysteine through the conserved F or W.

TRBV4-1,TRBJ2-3,CASSQEGVVDSYTDTQYF
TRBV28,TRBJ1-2,CASSLAGAYGYTF
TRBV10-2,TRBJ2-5,CASSGQGGVGETQYF
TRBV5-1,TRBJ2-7,CASSFYGGVSYEQYF
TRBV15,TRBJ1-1,CATSRDGAQKDYTEAFF
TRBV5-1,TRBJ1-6,CASSSEQGNSPLHF
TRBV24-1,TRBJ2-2,CATSDSRGELFF
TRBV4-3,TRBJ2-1,CASSQDRAGGYNEQFF
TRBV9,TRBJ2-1,CASSSGGVGYNEQFF
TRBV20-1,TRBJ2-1,CSASKSQEGNEQFF
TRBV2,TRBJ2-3,CASSDAGGPAYTQYF
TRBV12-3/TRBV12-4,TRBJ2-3,CASSTSGGYPSHTQYF
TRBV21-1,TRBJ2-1,CASSEKGWVPRDEQFF
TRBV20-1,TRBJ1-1,CSARSVQGAFF
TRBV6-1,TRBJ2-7,CASSEARGLNYEQYF
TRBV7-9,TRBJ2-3,CASSLVLAGTDTQYF
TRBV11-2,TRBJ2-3,CASSDAEGTDTQYF
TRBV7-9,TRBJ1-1,CASRRTVEAFF
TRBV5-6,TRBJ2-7,CASSPRTGPSSYEQYF
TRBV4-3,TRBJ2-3,CASSQDFRAFDTQYF
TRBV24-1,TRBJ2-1,CATSEQGQYNEQFF
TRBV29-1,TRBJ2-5,CSVAGGRLGETQYF
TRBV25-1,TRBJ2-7,CASKGRGQGFEQYF
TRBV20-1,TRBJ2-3,CSARDIASGDADTQYF
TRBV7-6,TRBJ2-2,CASSFFGGTGELFF
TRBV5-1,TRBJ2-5,CASSAVDSRRETQYF
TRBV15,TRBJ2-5,CATSPLEGDSSQTQYF
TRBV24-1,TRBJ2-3,CATSDPLAGGGTDTQYF
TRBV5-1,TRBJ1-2,CASSWRQGGHYGYTF
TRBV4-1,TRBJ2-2,CASSPKGLGDTGELFF
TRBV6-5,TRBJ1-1,CASSYSKRVMNTEAFF
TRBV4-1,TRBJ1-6,CASSQHTGNSPLHF
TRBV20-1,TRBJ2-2,CSARDTQQGTGELFF
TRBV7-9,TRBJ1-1,CASTLQGTNTEAFF
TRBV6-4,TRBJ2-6,CASSELSGANVLTF
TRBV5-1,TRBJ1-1,CASSFSTGVSNTEAFF
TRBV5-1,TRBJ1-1,CASSPSWTGKGTEAFF
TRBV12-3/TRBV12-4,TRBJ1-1,CASSPMTTEAFF
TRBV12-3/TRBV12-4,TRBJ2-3,CASSFGVRGGHITDTQYF
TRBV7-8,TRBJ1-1,CASSHTGEAFF
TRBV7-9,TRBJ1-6,CASKTGRGSYNSPLHF
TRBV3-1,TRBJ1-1,CASHPGGWGNTEAFF
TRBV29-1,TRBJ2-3,CSVEGLGPGYF